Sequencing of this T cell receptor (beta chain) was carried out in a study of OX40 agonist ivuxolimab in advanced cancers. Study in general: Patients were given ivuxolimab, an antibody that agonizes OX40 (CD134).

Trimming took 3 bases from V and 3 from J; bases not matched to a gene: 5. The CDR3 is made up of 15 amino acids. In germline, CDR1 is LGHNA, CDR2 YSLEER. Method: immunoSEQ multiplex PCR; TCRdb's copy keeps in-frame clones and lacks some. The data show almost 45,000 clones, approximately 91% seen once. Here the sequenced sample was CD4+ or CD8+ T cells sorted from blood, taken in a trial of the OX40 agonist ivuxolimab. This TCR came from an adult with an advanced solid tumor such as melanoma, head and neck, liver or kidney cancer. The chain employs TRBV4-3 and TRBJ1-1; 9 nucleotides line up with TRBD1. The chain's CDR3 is CASSQWRQGDTEAFF. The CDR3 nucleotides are TGCGCCAGCAGCCAGTGGAGACAGGGGGACACTGAAGCTTTCTTT.